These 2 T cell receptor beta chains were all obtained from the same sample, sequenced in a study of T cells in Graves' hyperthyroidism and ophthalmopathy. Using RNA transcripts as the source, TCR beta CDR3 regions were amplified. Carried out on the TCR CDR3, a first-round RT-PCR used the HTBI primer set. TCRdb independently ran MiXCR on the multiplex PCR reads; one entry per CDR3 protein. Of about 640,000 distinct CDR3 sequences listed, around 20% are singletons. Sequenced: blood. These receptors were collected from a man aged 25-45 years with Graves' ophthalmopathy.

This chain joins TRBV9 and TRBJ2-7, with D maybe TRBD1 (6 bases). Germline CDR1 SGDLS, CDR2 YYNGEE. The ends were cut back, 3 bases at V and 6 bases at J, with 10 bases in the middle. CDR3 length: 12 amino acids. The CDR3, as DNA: TGTGCCAGCAGCGAGGACAGTGGCGAGCAGTACTTC. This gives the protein CASSEDSGEQYF.

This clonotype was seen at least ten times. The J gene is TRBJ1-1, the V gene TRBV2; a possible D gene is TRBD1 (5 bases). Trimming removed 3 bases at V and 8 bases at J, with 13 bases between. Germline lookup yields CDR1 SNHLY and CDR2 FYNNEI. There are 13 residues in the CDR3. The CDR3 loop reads CASSDSRDGEAFF. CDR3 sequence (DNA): TGTGCCAGCAGTGACTCTAGGGACGGGGAAGCTTTCTTT.